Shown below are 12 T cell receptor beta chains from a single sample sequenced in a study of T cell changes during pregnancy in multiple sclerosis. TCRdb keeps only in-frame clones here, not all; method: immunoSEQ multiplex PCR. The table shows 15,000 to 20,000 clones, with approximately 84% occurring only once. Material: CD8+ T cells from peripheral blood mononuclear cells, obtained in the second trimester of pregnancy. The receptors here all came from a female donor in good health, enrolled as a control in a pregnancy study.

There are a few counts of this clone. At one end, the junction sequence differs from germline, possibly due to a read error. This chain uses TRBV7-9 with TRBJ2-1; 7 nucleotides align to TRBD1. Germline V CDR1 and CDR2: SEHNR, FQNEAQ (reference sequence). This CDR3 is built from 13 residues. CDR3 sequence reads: CASEGGSYNERFF. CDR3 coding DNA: TGTGCCAGCGAAGGGGGCTCCTACAATGAGCGGTTCTTC.

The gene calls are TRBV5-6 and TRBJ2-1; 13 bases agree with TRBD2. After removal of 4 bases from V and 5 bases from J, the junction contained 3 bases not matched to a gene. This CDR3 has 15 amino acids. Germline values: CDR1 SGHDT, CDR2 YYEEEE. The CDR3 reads CASSAGLAGNNEQFF. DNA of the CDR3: TGTGCCAGCAGCGCGGGACTAGCGGGGAACAATGAGCAGTTCTTC.

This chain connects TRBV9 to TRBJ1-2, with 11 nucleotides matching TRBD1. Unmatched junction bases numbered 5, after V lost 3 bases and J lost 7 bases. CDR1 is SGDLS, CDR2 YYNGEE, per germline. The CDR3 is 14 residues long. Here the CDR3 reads CASSAEDRGRGYTF. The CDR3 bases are TGTGCCAGCAGCGCTGAGGACAGGGGGCGTGGCTACACCTTC.

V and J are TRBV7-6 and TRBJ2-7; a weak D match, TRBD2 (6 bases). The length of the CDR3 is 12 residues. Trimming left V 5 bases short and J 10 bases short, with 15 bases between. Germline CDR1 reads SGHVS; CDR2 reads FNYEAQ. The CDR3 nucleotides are TGTGCCAGCAGCCGGGCGGCGGGACCACAGTACTTC. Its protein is CASSRAAGPQYF.

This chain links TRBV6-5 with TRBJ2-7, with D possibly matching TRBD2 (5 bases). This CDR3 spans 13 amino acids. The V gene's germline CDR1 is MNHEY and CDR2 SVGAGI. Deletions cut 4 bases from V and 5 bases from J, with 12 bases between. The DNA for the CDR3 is TGTGCCAGCAGTTCGGCCGACTATAACGAGCAGTACTTC. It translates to CASSSADYNEQYF.

The DNA for the CDR3 is TGTGCCAGCAGCCCAACGACAGCTTGGGGATACGAGCAGTACTTC. Its protein is CASSPTTAWGYEQYF. The chain couples TRBV4-2 to TRBJ2-7; weak D call: TRBD1 (5 bases). CDR1 LGHNA and CDR2 YNFKEQ come from the germline V gene. V was clipped by 4 bases and J by 4 bases, with 17 bases between them. This CDR3 contains 15 residues.

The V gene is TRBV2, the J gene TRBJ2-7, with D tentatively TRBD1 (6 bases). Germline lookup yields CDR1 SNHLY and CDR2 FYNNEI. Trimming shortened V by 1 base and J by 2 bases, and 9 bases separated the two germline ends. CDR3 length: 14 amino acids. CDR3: CASSEDRGTYEQYF. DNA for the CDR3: TGTGCCAGCAGTGAAGATAGGGGGACCTACGAGCAGTACTTC.

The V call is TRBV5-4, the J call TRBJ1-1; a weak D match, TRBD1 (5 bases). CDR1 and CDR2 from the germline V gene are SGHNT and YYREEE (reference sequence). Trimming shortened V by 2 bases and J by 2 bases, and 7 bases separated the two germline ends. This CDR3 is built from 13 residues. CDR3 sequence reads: CASSFGHNTEAFF. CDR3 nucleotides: TGTGCCAGCAGCTTTGGACATAACACTGAAGCTTTCTTT.

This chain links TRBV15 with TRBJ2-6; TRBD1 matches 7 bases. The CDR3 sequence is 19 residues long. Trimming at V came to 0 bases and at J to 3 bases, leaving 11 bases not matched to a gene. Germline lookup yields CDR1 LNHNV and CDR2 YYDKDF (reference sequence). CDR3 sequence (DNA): TGTGCCACCAGCAGAGAAGGGCCGGACAGGACGTTTGGGGCCAACGTCCTGACTTTC. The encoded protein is CATSREGPDRTFGANVLTF.

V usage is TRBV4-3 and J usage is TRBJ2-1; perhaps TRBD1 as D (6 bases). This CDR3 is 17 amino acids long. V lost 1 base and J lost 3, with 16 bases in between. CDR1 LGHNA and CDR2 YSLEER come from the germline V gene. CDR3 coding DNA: TGCGCCAGCAGCCAAGGAGGAGGTGCAGGGGACTACAATGAGCAGTTCTTC. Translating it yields CASSQGGGAGDYNEQFF.

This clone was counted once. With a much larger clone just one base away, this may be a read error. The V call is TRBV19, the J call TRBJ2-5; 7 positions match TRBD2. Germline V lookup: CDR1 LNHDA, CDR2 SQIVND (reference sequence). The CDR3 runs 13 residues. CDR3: CVSSERGQETQYF. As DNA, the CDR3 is TGTGTCAGTAGTGAGCGGGGCCAAGAGACCCAGTACTTC.

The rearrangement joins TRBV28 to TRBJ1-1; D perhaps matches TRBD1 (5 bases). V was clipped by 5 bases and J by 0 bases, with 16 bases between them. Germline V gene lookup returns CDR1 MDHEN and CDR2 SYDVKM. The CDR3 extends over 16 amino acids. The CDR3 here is CASSPIVDRVNTEAFF. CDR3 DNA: TGTGCCAGCAGTCCTATAGTTGACAGAGTGAACACTGAAGCTTTCTTT.